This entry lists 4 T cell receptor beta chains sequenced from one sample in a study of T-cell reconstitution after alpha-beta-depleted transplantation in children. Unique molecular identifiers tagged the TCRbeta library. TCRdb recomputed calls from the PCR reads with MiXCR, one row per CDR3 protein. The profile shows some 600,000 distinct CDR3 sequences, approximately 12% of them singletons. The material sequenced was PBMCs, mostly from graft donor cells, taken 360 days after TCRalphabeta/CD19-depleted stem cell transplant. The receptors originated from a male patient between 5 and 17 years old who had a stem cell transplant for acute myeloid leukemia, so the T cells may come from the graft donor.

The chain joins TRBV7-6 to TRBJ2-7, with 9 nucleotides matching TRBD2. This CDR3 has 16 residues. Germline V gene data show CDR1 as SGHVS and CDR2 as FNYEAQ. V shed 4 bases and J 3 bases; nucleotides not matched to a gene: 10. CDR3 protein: CASSSIWTSVDYEQYF. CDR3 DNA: TGTGCCAGCAGCTCGATATGGACTAGCGTTGACTACGAGCAGTACTTC.

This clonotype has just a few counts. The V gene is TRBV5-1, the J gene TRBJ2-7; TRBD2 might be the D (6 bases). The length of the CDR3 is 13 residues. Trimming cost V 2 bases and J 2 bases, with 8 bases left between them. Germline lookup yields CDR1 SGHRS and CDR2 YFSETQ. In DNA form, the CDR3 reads TGCGCCAGCAGCTTAACTAGCCCCTACGAGCAGTACTTC. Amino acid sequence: CASSLTSPYEQYF.

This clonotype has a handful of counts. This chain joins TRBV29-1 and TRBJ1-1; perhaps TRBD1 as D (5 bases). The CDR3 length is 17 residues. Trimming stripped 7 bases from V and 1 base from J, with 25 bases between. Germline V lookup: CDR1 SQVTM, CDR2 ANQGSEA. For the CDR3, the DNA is TGCAGCGCCGCCGGGACCCCAGGTTCCCCCCCGAACACTGAAGCTTTCTTT. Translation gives CSAAGTPGSPPNTEAFF. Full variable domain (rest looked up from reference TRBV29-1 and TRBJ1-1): SAVISQKPSRDICQRGTSLTIQCQVDSQVTMMFWYRQQPGQSLTLIATANQGSEATYESGFVIDKFPISRPNLTFSTLTVSNMSPEDSSIYLCSAAGTPGSPPNTEAFFGQGTRLTVV.

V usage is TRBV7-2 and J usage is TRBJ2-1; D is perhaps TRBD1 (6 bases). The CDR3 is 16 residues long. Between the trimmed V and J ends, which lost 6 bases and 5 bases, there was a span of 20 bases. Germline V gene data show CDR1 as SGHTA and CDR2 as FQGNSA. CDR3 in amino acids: CASRQPGQETNNEQFF. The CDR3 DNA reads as TGTGCCAGCAGACAACCGGGACAAGAAACTAACAATGAGCAGTTCTTC. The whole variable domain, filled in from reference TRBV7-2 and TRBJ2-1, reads GAGVSQSPSNKVTEKGKDVELRCDPISGHTALYWYRQSLGQGLEFLIYFQGNSAPDKSGLPSDRFSAERTGGSVSTLTIQRTQQEDSAVYLCASRQPGQETNNEQFFGPGTRLTVL.